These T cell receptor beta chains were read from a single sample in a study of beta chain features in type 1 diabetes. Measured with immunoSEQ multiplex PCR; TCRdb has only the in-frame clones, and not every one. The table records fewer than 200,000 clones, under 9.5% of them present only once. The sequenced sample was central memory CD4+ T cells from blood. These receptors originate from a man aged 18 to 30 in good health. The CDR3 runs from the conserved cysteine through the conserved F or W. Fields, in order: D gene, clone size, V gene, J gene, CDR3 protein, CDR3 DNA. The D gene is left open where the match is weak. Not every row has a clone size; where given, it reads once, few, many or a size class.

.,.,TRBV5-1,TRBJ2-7,CASSSGDSVYEQYF,TGCGCCAGCAGCTCGGGGGACAGTGTGTACGAGCAGTACTTC
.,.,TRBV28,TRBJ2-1,CASRGGTGYNEQFF,TGTGCCAGCAGGGGGGGTACCGGCTACAATGAGCAGTTCTTC
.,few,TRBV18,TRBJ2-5,CASSPLRGFQETQYF,TGTGCCAGCTCACCCCTACGAGGCTTCCAAGAGACCCAGTACTTC
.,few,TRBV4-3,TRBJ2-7,CASSQAQGSYEQYF,TGCGCCAGCAGCCAAGCACAGGGTTCCTACGAGCAGTACTTC
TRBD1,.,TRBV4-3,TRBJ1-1,CASSQDIMRTGNTEAFF,TGCGCCAGCAGCCAAGATATTATGAGGACAGGGAACACTGAAGCTTTCTTT
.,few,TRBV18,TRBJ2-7,CASSEGSSYEQYF,TGTGCCAGCTCAGAAGGGAGCTCCTACGAGCAGTACTTC
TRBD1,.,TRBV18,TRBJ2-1,CASSLETGTGTGNEQFF,TGTGCCAGCTCGCTTGAAACCGGGACAGGGACGGGCAATGAGCAGTTCTTC
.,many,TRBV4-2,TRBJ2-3,CASSQEGAPEYF,TGTGCCAGCAGCCAAGAAGGGGCCCCCGAGTATTTT
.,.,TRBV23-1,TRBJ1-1,CASSLGVPEAFF,TGCGCCAGCAGTCTCGGAGTCCCCGAAGCTTTCTTT
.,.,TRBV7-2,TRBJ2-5,CASREAQETQYF,TGTGCCAGCCGAGAGGCGCAAGAGACCCAGTACTTC
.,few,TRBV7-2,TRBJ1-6,CASSSPVARAGNSPLHF,TGTGCCAGCAGCTCCCCCGTCGCCAGGGCGGGGAATTCACCCCTCCACTTT
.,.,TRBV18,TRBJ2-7,CASSPRQENYEQYF,TGTGCCAGCTCCCCCCGACAGGAGAACTACGAGCAGTACTTC
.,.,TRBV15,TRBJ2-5,CATSTGQETQYF,TGTGCCACCAGCACCGGGCAAGAGACCCAGTACTTC
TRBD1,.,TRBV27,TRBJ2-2,CASTHRMDRVLTGELFF,TGTGCCAGCACCCACCGTATGGACAGGGTCTTAACCGGGGAGCTGTTTTTT
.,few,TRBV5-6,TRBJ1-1,CASSSEKGGSNMNTEAFF,TGTGCCAGCAGCTCCGAAAAGGGGGGGTCTAACATGAACACTGAAGCTTTCTTT
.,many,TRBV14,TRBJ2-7,CASSQVGSPSYEQYF,TGTGCCAGCAGCCAAGTTGGCAGTCCTTCCTACGAGCAGTACTTC
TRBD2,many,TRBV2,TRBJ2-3,CASTPALAGADTQYF,TGTGCCAGCACCCCGGCACTAGCGGGGGCAGATACGCAGTATTTT
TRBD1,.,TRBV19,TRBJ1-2,CASSFTGTGKGYTF,TGTGCCAGTAGTTTTACCGGGACAGGGAAGGGCTACACCTTC
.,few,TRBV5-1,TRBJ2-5,CASSLALNREETQYF,TGCGCCAGCAGCTTGGCCTTGAACAGGGAAGAGACCCAGTACTTC
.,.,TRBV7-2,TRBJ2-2,CASSLAGAANTGELFF,TGTGCCAGCAGCTTAGCAGGGGCCGCGAACACCGGGGAGCTGTTTTTT
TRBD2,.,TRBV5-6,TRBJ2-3,CASSLEAGGSADTQYF,TGTGCCAGCAGCTTGGAAGCGGGAGGGAGCGCAGATACGCAGTATTTT
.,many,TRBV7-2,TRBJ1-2,CASSPDSSSYGYTF,TGTGCCAGCAGCCCGGACAGCTCGTCCTATGGCTACACCTTC
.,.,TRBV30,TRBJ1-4,CAWSGRETGGEKLFF,TGTGCCTGGAGTGGAAGAGAGACAGGCGGGGAAAAACTGTTTTTT
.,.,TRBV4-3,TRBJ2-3,CASSQSPSGTDTQYF,TGCGCCAGCAGCCAATCCCCAAGCGGCACAGATACGCAGTATTTT
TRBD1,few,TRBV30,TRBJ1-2,CAWSNGQGAYGYTF,TGTGCCTGGAGTAATGGGCAGGGGGCCTATGGCTACACCTTC
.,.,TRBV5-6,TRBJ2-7,CASSFRKKNSYEQYF,TGTGCCAGCAGCTTCAGGAAAAAAAACTCCTACGAGCAGTACTTC
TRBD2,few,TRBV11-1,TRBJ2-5,CASSPVRGAQETQYF,TGTGCCAGCAGCCCGGTGCGGGGGGCCCAAGAGACCCAGTACTTC
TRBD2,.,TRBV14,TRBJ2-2,CASSQTAGGITGELFF,TGTGCCAGCAGCCAAACAGCGGGGGGGATCACCGGGGAGCTGTTTTTT
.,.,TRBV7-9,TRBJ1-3,CASSLASVGNTIYF,TGTGCCAGCAGCTTAGCGTCGGTTGGAAACACCATATATTTT
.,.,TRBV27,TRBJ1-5,CASSKQGLISNQPQHF,TGTGCCAGCAGCAAACAGGGTCTGATAAGCAATCAGCCCCAGCATTTT
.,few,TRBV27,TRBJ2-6,CASSRGQFPGANVLTF,TGTGCCAGCAGTAGAGGACAGTTCCCTGGGGCCAACGTCCTGACTTTC
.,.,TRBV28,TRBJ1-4,CASRPRYEKLFF,TGTGCCAGCAGGCCTCGGTATGAAAAACTGTTTTTT
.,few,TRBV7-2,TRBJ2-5,CASSLHLAETQYF,TGTGCCAGCAGCTTACATTTAGCAGAGACCCAGTACTTC
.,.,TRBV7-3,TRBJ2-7,CASSSGNQYEQYF,TGTGCCAGCAGCTCCGGGAATCAGTACGAGCAGTACTTC
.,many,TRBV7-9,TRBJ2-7,CASSPLSGYEQYF,TGTGCCAGCAGCCCTCTTAGCGGCTACGAGCAGTACTTC
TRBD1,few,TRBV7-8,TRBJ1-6,CASSTQGAVNSPLHF,TGTGCCAGCAGCACCCAGGGGGCGGTGAATTCACCCCTCCACTTT
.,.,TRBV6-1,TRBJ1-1,CASSEAHGGGWTEAFF,TGTGCCAGCAGTGAAGCGCATGGGGGGGGCTGGACTGAAGCTTTCTTT
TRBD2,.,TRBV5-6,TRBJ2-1,CASSTVAGGSYHGEQFF,TGTGCCAGCAGTACGGTAGCGGGAGGGAGTTATCATGGTGAGCAGTTCTTC
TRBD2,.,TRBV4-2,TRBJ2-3,CASSPDGLADTQYF,TGTGCCAGCAGCCCCGACGGACTAGCAGATACGCAGTATTTT
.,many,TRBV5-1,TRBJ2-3,CASSLEQLTDTQYF,TGCGCCAGCAGCTTAGAACAGCTCACAGATACGCAGTATTTT
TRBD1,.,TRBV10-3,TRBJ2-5,CAISKTTGTAEETQYF,TGTGCCATCAGCAAAACCACCGGGACAGCGGAAGAGACCCAGTACTTC
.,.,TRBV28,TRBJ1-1,CASSLGRQNTEAFF,TGTGCCAGCAGTTTGGGCAGACAGAACACTGAAGCTTTCTTT
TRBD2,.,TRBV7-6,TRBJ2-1,CASGTSGYYNEQFF,TGTGCCAGCGGGACTAGCGGGTATTACAATGAGCAGTTCTTC
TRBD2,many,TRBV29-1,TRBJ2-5,CSALLAGTETQYF,TGCAGCGCCTTGCTAGCGGGAACAGAGACCCAGTACTTC
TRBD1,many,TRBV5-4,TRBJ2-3,CASSFDRAETDTQYF,TGTGCCAGCAGCTTTGACAGGGCTGAAACAGATACGCAGTATTTT
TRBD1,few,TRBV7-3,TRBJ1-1,CASSPNPIGTGITEAFF,TGTGCCAGCAGCCCAAACCCGATTGGGACAGGGATTACTGAAGCTTTCTTT
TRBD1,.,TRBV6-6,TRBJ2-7,CASNGQGGYEQYF,TGTGCCAGCAATGGACAGGGTGGTTACGAGCAGTACTTC
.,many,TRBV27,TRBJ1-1,CASSSYKVSEAFF,TGTGCCAGCAGTTCATACAAAGTGTCTGAAGCTTTCTTT
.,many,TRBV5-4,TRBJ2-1,CASSLGQSWNEQFF,TGTGCCAGCAGCTTGGGACAGAGTTGGAATGAGCAGTTCTTC
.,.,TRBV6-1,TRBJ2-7,CASSVELVGGFYEQYF,TGTGCCAGCAGTGTCGAGTTGGTAGGGGGATTCTACGAGCAGTACTTC